This T cell receptor beta chain was identified in a study of cytomegalovirus exposure and HLA in healthy donors. The PCR used 60 Vbeta and 13 Jbeta primers. TCRdb's table, derived via immunoSEQ multiplex PCR, lists solely in-frame clones and lacks some. The sample includes roughly 190,000 clones, roughly 9.4% of them seen just once. From germline, CDR1 is SGHTA and CDR2 FQGNSA. V dropped 8 bases and J dropped 0 bases, with 14 bases sitting between them. The length of the CDR3 is 14 residues. General study points: The study listed around 150 cytomegalovirus-associated TCR beta chains.

This clone showed up just a few times. Its antigen remains unknown. This TCR was sampled from a woman in her thirties in good health and CMV-seropositive. The source material was PBMCs. The chain is built from TRBV7-2 and TRBJ2-7, with a possible D match to TRBD2 (6 bases). The chain's CDR3 is CASGGTSSSYEQYF. In DNA, the CDR3 is TGTGCCAGCGGGGGGACCTCCAGCTCCTACGAGCAGTACTTC.